This TCR beta chain is from a study of shared clonotypes between healthy human individuals. Germline-derived CDR1 and CDR2 are LNHNV and YYDKDF (reference sequence). The ends were cut back, 0 bases at V and 0 bases at J, with 9 bases in the middle. The CDR3 runs 15 residues. Repertoires were generated with immunoSEQ multiplex PCR, while TCRdb's copy carries only in-frame clones and drops some. The sample includes under 300,000 clones, about 69% of them seen just once. Material for sequencing was memory CD4+ T cells sorted from blood. The subset is: CD45RA-negative fraction. The receptor's source is a man in his thirties or forties in good health. V usage is TRBV15 and J usage is TRBJ2-7, with D possibly being TRBD2 (5 bases). The CDR3 is CATSRELGSSYEQYF. Written as DNA, the CDR3 is TGTGCCACCAGCAGAGAGCTTGGGAGCTCCTACGAGCAGTACTTC.